Each of the 27 T cell receptor beta chains below was sequenced from the same sample in a study of blood T cells in healthy people across ages. Next came a second PCR, run for about 7 to 12 cycles, which used a sample-barcoded 5' primer along with a J-beta primer mix. TCRdb redid the calling of the 5' RACE reads with MiXCR, one entry per CDR3 protein. The sample gives about 780,000 distinct CDR3 sequences, less than 60% of which show up once; around 18% is in the top ten. Material: blood. These receptors came from a man older than 75 in good health.

This clonotype has ten or more counts. The chain is built from TRBV15 and TRBJ2-1, with D tentatively TRBD2 (6 bases). Trimming took 1 base from V and 15 from J, leaving 13 bases between them. The CDR3 length is 12 residues. Per the germline V gene, CDR1 is LNHNV and CDR2 is YYDKDF (reference sequence). CDR3: CATSRGGLDWFF. In DNA, the CDR3 is TGTGCCACCAGCAGAGGGGGACTTGATTGGTTCTTC.

The genes are TRBV7-2 and TRBJ2-7, with D possibly matching TRBD1 (5 bases). V lost 3 bases and J lost 0, with 9 bases in between. The germline V gene encodes CDR1 SGHTA and CDR2 FQGNSA. The CDR3 has 14 amino acids. The CDR3 sequence is CASSFSQGSYEQYF. The CDR3 region has the DNA TGTGCCAGCAGCTTTTCGCAGGGCTCCTACGAGCAGTACTTC. Combining the CDR3 with reference TRBV7-2 and TRBJ2-7 gives the whole variable domain GAGVSQSPSNKVTEKGKDVELRCDPISGHTALYWYRQSLGQGLEFLIYFQGNSAPDKSGLPSDRFSAERTGGSVSTLTIQRTQQEDSAVYLCASSFSQGSYEQYFGPGTRLTVT.

This clonotype was counted a few times. The chain combines TRBV10-3 with TRBJ2-1; 8 nucleotides agree with TRBD2. Trimming removed 6 bases from V and 2 bases from J; junction bases left unmatched: 3. The CDR3 consists of 14 residues. Per germline, CDR1 ENHRY and CDR2 SYGVKD. The CDR3 region is CAIRGTSPYNEQFF. The CDR3 DNA reads as TGTGCCATCAGGGGGACTAGTCCCTACAATGAGCAGTTCTTC.

In the case of this clonotype: Just one base apart from a much larger clone, this may be a read error. The CDR3 here is CANSLFGTSGSGANVLTF. CDR3 sequence (DNA): TGTGCCAACAGCTTATTTGGGACTAGTGGTTCTGGGGCCAACGTCCTGACTTTC. This sequence joins TRBV7-2 and TRBJ2-6; TRBD2 matches at 8 bases. The CDR3 is 18 amino acids. Germline loops: CDR1 SGHTA, CDR2 FQGNSA. Drawing the rest from reference TRBV7-2 and TRBJ2-6, the complete variable domain is GAGVSQSPSNKVTEKGKDVELRCDPISGHTALYWYRQSLGQGLEFLIYFQGNSAPDKSGLPSDRFSAERTGGSVSTLTIQRTQQEDSAVYLCANSLFGTSGSGANVLTFGAGSRLTVL.

The chain joins TRBV5-4 to TRBJ2-6, with D perhaps TRBD1 or TRBD2 (5 bases each). The V gene lost 0 bases and the J gene lost 2 bases, with 12 bases spanning the gap. This CDR3 is 17 amino acids long. Germline V gene lookup returns CDR1 SGHNT and CDR2 YYREEE (reference sequence). The CDR3 coding sequence is TGTGCCAGCAGCTTGGGGGGACCGCAAGCTGGGGCCAACGTCCTGACTTTC. Its translation is CASSLGGPQAGANVLTF.

This clonotype has just a few counts. This chain links TRBV7-8 with TRBJ2-5; TRBD1 is a possible D gene (5 bases). The V gene lost 5 bases and the J gene lost 5 bases, with 12 bases spanning the gap. The germline CDR1 and CDR2 sequences are SGHVS and FQNEAQ. This CDR3 has 13 amino acids. The CDR3 reads CASSLGAVETQYF. The CDR3 bases are TGTGCCAGCAGCCTTGGGGCCGTCGAGACCCAGTACTTC.

Turning to this clonotype: A read error may be the cause here, since a much bigger clone is one base away. This rearrangement joins TRBV5-1 to TRBJ2-1; TRBD2 agrees at 8 bases. The DNA end favors TRBJ2-7, so the J call may be wrong. This CDR3 is built from 17 residues. In germline, CDR1 is SGHRS, CDR2 YFSETQ. The CDR3, as DNA: TGCGCCAGCAGCCTGGGGACTAGTAAGGGGGGCTACAATGAGCAGTACTTC. It codes for CASSLGTSKGGYNEQYF.

For this clonotype: Possible read error: a much larger clone is one base away. The chain has TRBV11-2 and TRBJ2-1; D is possibly TRBD1 (5 bases). The J call is in doubt because the DNA end fits TRBJ2-7 better. CDR3 length: 15 residues. Germline CDR1 and CDR2: SGHAT and FQNNGV. The CDR3 DNA sequence: TGTGCCAGCAGCTTAGATACAGGCTCCTACAATGAGCAGTACTTC. Its translation is CASSLDTGSYNEQYF.

V usage is TRBV18 and J usage is TRBJ2-1; 11 bases are shared with TRBD2. Germline trimming cut 3 bases from V and 0 bases from J; bases unmatched to any gene: 4. This CDR3 is 17 amino acids long. Germline V gene data show CDR1 as KGHSH and CDR2 as LQKENI. CDR3 sequence reads: CASSPFSGRASYNEQFF. The CDR3 region has the DNA TGTGCCAGCTCACCGTTTAGCGGGAGGGCCTCCTACAATGAGCAGTTCTTC.

In its sample, this clonotype was seen a few times. J is TRBJ2-5 and V is TRBV5-1, with D possibly being TRBD2 (6 bases). The germline gives CDR1 SGHRS, CDR2 YFSETQ. The CDR3 has 14 amino acids. V lost 4 bases and J 3 bases, leaving 13 bases between the germline ends. The CDR3 reads CASSRDRGKETQYF. As DNA, the CDR3 is TGCGCCAGCAGCCGGGACCGCGGGAAAGAGACCCAGTACTTC.

This clonotype was recorded many times. This chain links TRBV2 with TRBJ1-5; D not certain. V was pared by 4 bases and J by 6 bases, with 10 bases between. The CDR3 has 13 residues. From germline, CDR1 is SNHLY and CDR2 FYNNEI. CDR3 residues: CASSVSMGQPQHF. The CDR3 region has the DNA TGTGCCAGCAGTGTCTCGATGGGTCAGCCCCAGCATTTT.

This clonotype showed up just once. The rearrangement links TRBV3-1 to TRBJ2-1; perhaps TRBD1 as D (5 bases). The CDR3 spans 15 residues. Germline-derived CDR1 and CDR2 are LGHDT and YNNKEL (reference sequence). V gave up 5 bases and J gave up 5 bases, with 16 bases separating them. The CDR3 DNA follows: TGTGCCAGCAGCGCCGACAGAGCGCCCCACAATGAGCAGTTCTTC. Amino acids: CASSADRAPHNEQFF.

This chain links TRBV20-1 with TRBJ1-5; TRBD1 agrees at 8 bases. Germline CDR1 DFQATT, CDR2 SNEGSKA (reference sequence). The CDR3 totals 14 residues. The junction had 8 bases not matched to a gene; V was cut back by 5 bases and J by 5 bases. CDR3 bases: TGCAGTGCTCGCCCAACAGGGGGGCATCAGCCCCAGCATTTT. Translated: CSARPTGGHQPQHF.

The rearrangement joins TRBV14 to TRBJ2-1; 7 bases are shared with TRBD1. V trimming: 1 base; J trimming: 4 bases; junction bases outside the gene matches: 10. CDR3 length: 17 residues. CDR1 is SGHDN, CDR2 FVKESK, per germline. The CDR3, as DNA: TGTGCCAGCAGCCAAGGAAGGGGGCGCGTCTTTTACAATGAGCAGTTCTTC. The encoded protein is CASSQGRGRVFYNEQFF.

The chain employs TRBV20-1 and TRBJ2-3, with a tentative D call TRBD2 (6 bases). Germline CDR1 and CDR2: DFQATT and SNEGSKA (reference sequence). The length of the CDR3 is 13 residues. V lost 6 bases and J lost 2, with 12 bases in between. DNA for the CDR3: TGCAGTGCCTGGAGGGGAACCACAGATACGCAGTATTTT. It is translated as CSAWRGTTDTQYF.

This clonotype was seen only a few times. This chain uses TRBV3-1 with TRBJ2-1; 10 bases map to TRBD1. The tail of the sequence fits TRBJ2-7 better, so the J call may be wrong. Germline V lookup: CDR1 LGHDT, CDR2 YNNKEL (reference sequence). The CDR3 loop spans 18 amino acids. This CDR3 is CASSRGDRGPSSYNEQYF. In DNA, the CDR3 is TGTGCCAGCAGCCGGGGGGACAGGGGCCCTAGCTCCTACAATGAGCAGTACTTC.

The chain joins TRBV29-1 to TRBJ1-1; D is possibly TRBD1 (5 bases). Trimming removed 7 bases from V and 5 bases from J, with 14 bases in between. The CDR3 is 12 amino acids. The germline CDR1 and CDR2 sequences are SQVTM and ANQGSEA. CDR3 nucleotides: TGCAGCGGCGGACACCCGAGGACTGAAGCTTTCTTT. Translated, it gives CSGGHPRTEAFF.

This chain connects TRBV29-1 to TRBJ2-7; D might be TRBD1 or TRBD2, each matching 6 bases. Trimming took off 5 bases at V and 3 bases at J, with 11 bases between the two ends. CDR1 SQVTM and CDR2 ANQGSEA come from the germline V gene. The CDR3 is 12 residues long. CDR3 residues: CSVSGGSYEQYF. The CDR3 nucleotides are TGCAGCGTTTCCGGGGGCAGCTACGAGCAGTACTTC.

In this sample, this clonotype turned up a few times. The chain is built from TRBV5-1 and TRBJ2-5, with 11 bases identical to TRBD2. The J call may be incorrect, as the DNA end agrees better with TRBJ2-7. Germline V gene sequence: CDR1 SGHRS, CDR2 YFSETQ. The CDR3 spans 19 residues. The CDR3 coding sequence is TGCGCCAGCAGCTTACTTCGACCTCTAGCGGGAGGCCCTCGTGGCGAGCAGTACTTC. It is translated as CASSLLRPLAGGPRGEQYF.

As regards this clonotype: An end of the junction differs from the germline gene, which may be a read error. The chain employs TRBV20-1 and TRBJ2-7; D is possibly TRBD2 (6 bases). Germline-derived CDR1 and CDR2 are DFQATT and SNEGSKA (reference sequence). The CDR3 is 15 amino acids. The CDR3 coding sequence is TGCAGTGCTGGAGAGCTGCGGGGCGTGAACTACGAGCAGTACTTC. Translation gives CSAGELRGVNYEQYF.

This clonotype was picked up a small number of times. The rearrangement joins TRBV5-6 to TRBJ2-5; D is uncertain. Deletions cut 2 bases from V and 2 bases from J, with 13 bases between. CDR1 SGHDT and CDR2 YYEEEE come from the germline V gene. This CDR3 is 15 amino acids long. CDR3 amino acids: CASSFIRAAQETQYF. The CDR3 DNA reads TGTGCCAGCAGCTTTATCCGAGCAGCACAAGAGACCCAGTACTTC.

The chain carries TRBV7-2 and TRBJ2-4; 10 bases match TRBD2. Gene TRBJ2-7 matches the end of the DNA better, so the J call may be wrong. Germline V gene data show CDR1 as SGHTA and CDR2 as FQGNSA. CDR3 length: 15 residues. The CDR3 nucleotides are TGTGCCAGCAGCCGCCGGACTAGCGGACTCCACGAGCAGTACTTC. Encoded protein: CASSRRTSGLHEQYF.

As concerns this clonotype: The germline gene is not matched at one end of the junction; a read error may be the cause. This chain links TRBV20-1 with TRBJ1-6, with 9 bases fitting TRBD1. Germline CDR1 DFQATT, CDR2 SNEGSKA (reference sequence). The CDR3 extends over 16 amino acids. The CDR3 DNA follows: TGCAGTGCTAGAGAAGAGACAGGGGGTTATAATCCACCCCTCCACTTT. Translating it yields CSAREETGGYNPPLHF.

A single count supports this clonotype. V and J are TRBV6-2 or TRBV6-3 and TRBJ2-7; possibly TRBD2 for D (6 bases). This CDR3 has 15 amino acids. CDR1 MNHEY and CDR2 SVGEGT come from the germline V gene. Between the trimmed V and J ends, which lost 7 bases and 0 bases, there was a span of 16 bases. The CDR3 is CASNRGLLSSYEQYF. The CDR3 DNA reads TGTGCCAGCAACCGGGGACTGTTGAGCTCCTACGAGCAGTACTTC.

This clonotype came up many times. The chain recombines TRBV7-2 with TRBJ2-7; tentatively, D is TRBD2 (6 bases). Trimming left V 4 bases short and J 3 bases short, with 16 bases between. The CDR3 runs 15 residues. CDR1 and CDR2 from the germline V gene are SGHTA and FQGNSA. The CDR3 reads CASSSKTGLVYEQYF. The CDR3 region has the DNA TGTGCCAGCAGCTCGAAAACGGGACTCGTCTACGAGCAGTACTTC.

This clonotype appeared a few times. The rearrangement joins TRBV6-2 or TRBV6-3 to TRBJ2-7, with 7 bases identical to TRBD2. Germline V gene sequence: CDR1 MNHEY, CDR2 SVGEGT. J was trimmed by 2 bases and V by 2 bases; bases with no gene match: 9. The CDR3 consists of 16 residues. The CDR3 bases are TGTGCCAGCAGTTACGAGTCCGGAGCGGGGACCTACGAGCAGTACTTC. It translates to CASSYESGAGTYEQYF.

This chain links TRBV4-2 with TRBJ1-4, with D tentatively TRBD1 (6 bases). Trimming removed 2 bases at V and 8 bases at J, with 18 bases between. Germline CDR1 and CDR2: LGHNA and YNFKEQ. The CDR3 covers 16 residues. The CDR3 sequence: CASSQYLTGMSEKLFF. CDR3 bases: TGTGCCAGCAGCCAATACTTGACAGGAATGTCAGAAAAACTGTTTTTT.